The present T cell receptor (beta chain) was sequenced within a study of blood T cell repertoires in COVID-19. On the study more broadly: Acute-phase and convalescent COVID-19 samples originated in the United States, Italy and Spain. Sources were T cells, B-cell-depleted T cells, or PBMCs; the material itself was cDNA or gDNA.

CDR3 length: 16 residues. CDR1 is ENHRY, CDR2 SYGVKD, per germline. V lost 5 bases and J lost 4; bases outside the gene matches: 7. In the source study's methods: Counts of nucleated cells, estimated from reference gene primer amplification, were obtained. Some clones are missing from TCRdb's copy, which holds only in-frame ones; the method was immunoSEQ multiplex PCR. V and J calls and clone size are copied from that table; D and trimming were computed from the DNA. The sample carries around 180,000 clones, approximately 85% recorded once. Sequencing was done on a sample of peripheral blood. This receptor was identified in a woman aged 80 or older with acute or convalescent COVID-19. This chain links TRBV10-3 with TRBJ2-1; 11 bases fit TRBD1. The CDR3 region is CAISSDRGQGYNEQFF. DNA for the CDR3: TGTGCCATCAGTTCGGACAGGGGGCAAGGGTACAATGAGCAGTTCTTC.